This TCR beta chain was sequenced for a study of T-cell reconstitution after alpha-beta-depleted transplantation in children. With 7 bases clipped from V and 8 bases from J, the junction kept 15 bases outside the gene matches. The CDR3 has 16 amino acids. Germline V lookup: CDR1 GTSNPN, CDR2 SVGIG (reference sequence). Unique molecular identifiers were incorporated during preparation of the TCRbeta library. A single record per CDR3 protein comes from TCRdb applying MiXCR to the PCR reads. Seen here are 700,000 or so distinct CDR3 sequences, about an eighth observed once, and the top ten hold 0.79%. The material was PBMCs, obtained before TCRalphabeta/CD19-depleted stem cell transplant. The sequence was collected from a girl aged 2 to 9 with congenital amegakaryocytic thrombocytopenia, due to receive a stem cell transplant. The rearrangement joins TRBV30 to TRBJ2-1; 12 bases are shared with TRBD2. The CDR3 DNA follows: TGTGCCTCTGGTTTGATACTAGCGGGAGGCCCCGATGAGCAGTTCTTC. This codes for CASGLILAGGPDEQFF. The full variable domain, rest sourced from reference TRBV30 and TRBJ2-1, is SQTIHQWPATLVQPVGSPLSLECTVEGTSNPNLYWYRQAAGRGLQLLFYSVGIGQISSEVPQNLSASRPQDRQFILSSKKLLLSDSGFYLCASGLILAGGPDEQFFGPGTRLTVL.